This passage covers 12 T cell receptor beta chains from one sample sequenced in a study of T cells after yellow fever vaccination (dated by TCRdb to about 2019). The sample's treatment or condition label, in plain terms: live attenuated yellow fever vaccine strain. The library came from 5' RACE. The sample was run on an Illumina NovaSeq 6000. The raw public reads went through TCRdb reprocessing: fastp at Q25, MiXCR clone calling, in-frame beta chains kept. Rows merge per CDR3 protein into single entries with the most common DNA and genes. This sample has under 200,000 distinct CDR3 sequences in its table, and approximately 10% of those were observed once. 35% to 45% of the sample comes from the top ten. The sequenced sample was CD8+ T cells sorted from PBMCs, obtained 15 days after the yellow fever booster vaccination. These receptors were collected from a man younger than 35 who received the YFV17D yellow fever vaccine.

This clonotype was detected a few times. The gene calls are TRBV6-2 or TRBV6-3 and TRBJ1-1, with 9 nucleotides matching TRBD1. Unmatched junction bases numbered 2, after V lost 6 bases and J lost 0 bases. There are 14 residues in the CDR3. Germline V gene lookup returns CDR1 MNHEY and CDR2 SVGEGT. DNA of the CDR3: TGTGCCAGCAGAGACAGGGGGTTGAACACTGAAGCTTTCTTT. It codes for CASRDRGLNTEAFF.

This clonotype was detected a few times. The rearrangement links TRBV7-9 to TRBJ2-6, with D uncertain. Trimming pared 1 base from V and 0 bases from J, leaving 7 bases between. The CDR3 runs 16 residues. Germline values: CDR1 SEHNR, CDR2 FQNEAQ (reference sequence). Here the CDR3 DNA reads TGTGCCAGCAGCTTAGAGCTGTCCTCTGGGGCCAACGTCCTGACTTTC. Its translation is CASSLELSSGANVLTF.

The count of this clonotype is one. At one end the junction does not follow the germline gene, possibly because of a read error. The chain recombines TRBV7-6 with TRBJ2-3; tentative D call: TRBD2 (5 bases). The CDR3 covers 15 residues. CDR1 and CDR2 from the germline V gene are SGHVS and FNYEAQ. The CDR3 here is CASSFSSAYTVTQYF. The DNA of the CDR3 is TGTGCCAGCAGCTTTAGTAGCGCCTACACAGTTACGCAGTATTTT.

Details on this clonotype: At one end the junction does not follow the germline gene, possibly because of a read error. The chain's CDR3 is CSVANGPNHPQHF. Written as DNA, the CDR3 is TGCAGCGTGGCGAACGGCCCCAATCATCCCCAGCATTTT. V usage is TRBV29-1 and J usage is TRBJ1-5; D is unclear. The CDR3 consists of 13 residues. Per the germline V gene, CDR1 is SQVTM and CDR2 is ANQGSEA.

The chain recombines TRBV11-1 with TRBJ1-3; D not certain. The CDR3 has 14 amino acids. Trimming stripped 5 bases from V and 0 bases from J, with 8 bases between. Germline-derived CDR1 and CDR2 are SGHAT and FQDESV (reference sequence). The CDR3 sequence is CASSKDASGNTIYF. CDR3 coding DNA: TGTGCCAGCAGCAAAGACGCCTCTGGAAACACCATATATTTT.

The chain carries TRBV12-3 or TRBV12-4 and TRBJ2-7; weak D call: TRBD2 (5 bases). The CDR3 runs to 13 residues. V was cut by 7 bases and J by 5 bases, with 15 bases left in between. In DNA, the CDR3 is TGTGCCAGCACTATTAGCCCCGGGAACGAGCAGTACTTC. It is translated as CASTISPGNEQYF.

This clonotype was observed at least ten times. This chain connects TRBV5-1 to TRBJ2-3; tentatively, D is TRBD1 (6 bases). The CDR3 runs to 17 residues. Trimming stripped 4 bases from V and 4 bases from J, with 22 bases between. CDR1 and CDR2 from the germline V gene are SGHRS and YFSETQ. The CDR3 reads CASSPRDTTKDADTQYF. CDR3 nucleotide sequence: TGCGCCAGCAGCCCCCGGGACACGACAAAAGATGCAGATACGCAGTATTTT.

This clonotype has a count of ten or more. The DNA for the CDR3 is TGCGCCAGCAGCCCCCAAGAAGACGGGAACGAGCAGTACTTC. Protein product: CASSPQEDGNEQYF. This sequence joins TRBV4-3 and TRBJ2-7, with D maybe TRBD2 (5 bases). Between the trimmed V and J ends, which lost 4 bases and 5 bases, there was a span of 15 bases. The CDR3 sequence is 14 residues long. Germline V gene sequence: CDR1 LGHNA, CDR2 YSLEER.

The chain couples TRBV4-3 to TRBJ2-3, with 10 nucleotides matching TRBD2. After removal of 2 bases from V and 0 bases from J, the junction contained 11 bases not matched to a gene. Germline CDR1 and CDR2: LGHNA and YSLEER. The CDR3 is made up of 19 amino acids. The CDR3 DNA follows: TGCGCCAGCAGCCAAAGAGCGGGGGGGCCCGAGCTTAGCACAGATACGCAGTATTTT. Its protein product is CASSQRAGGPELSTDTQYF.

This clonotype was detected ten times or more. The genes are TRBV2 and TRBJ2-3; 10 nucleotides match TRBD2. The CDR3 runs to 16 residues. Germline-derived CDR1 and CDR2 are SNHLY and FYNNEI. Trimming removed 2 bases from V and 7 bases from J; junction bases left unmatched: 9. This CDR3 is CASSESPSGGAYTQYF. The DNA of the CDR3 is TGTGCCAGCAGTGAATCCCCCAGCGGGGGGGCGTATACGCAGTATTTT.

This rearrangement joins TRBV5-1 to TRBJ1-2; tentative D call: TRBD1 (6 bases). This CDR3 spans 14 amino acids. V was pared by 2 bases and J by 8 bases, with 16 bases between. Looked up from germline, CDR1 is SGHRS and CDR2 is YFSETQ. CDR3 sequence (DNA): TGCGCCAGCAGCTTCGGGACGGGGGCGCGAGGCTACACCTTC. It is translated as CASSFGTGARGYTF.

The rearrangement links TRBV7-6 to TRBJ2-1; D remains ambiguous. V dropped 1 base and J dropped 1 base, with 11 bases sitting between them. CDR3 size: 16 residues. Germline V gene data show CDR1 as SGHVS and CDR2 as FNYEAQ. CDR3 coding DNA: TGTGCCAGCAGCTTAGTCGCGCCCCCTTCCTACAATGAGCAGTTCTTC. Protein sequence: CASSLVAPPSYNEQFF.